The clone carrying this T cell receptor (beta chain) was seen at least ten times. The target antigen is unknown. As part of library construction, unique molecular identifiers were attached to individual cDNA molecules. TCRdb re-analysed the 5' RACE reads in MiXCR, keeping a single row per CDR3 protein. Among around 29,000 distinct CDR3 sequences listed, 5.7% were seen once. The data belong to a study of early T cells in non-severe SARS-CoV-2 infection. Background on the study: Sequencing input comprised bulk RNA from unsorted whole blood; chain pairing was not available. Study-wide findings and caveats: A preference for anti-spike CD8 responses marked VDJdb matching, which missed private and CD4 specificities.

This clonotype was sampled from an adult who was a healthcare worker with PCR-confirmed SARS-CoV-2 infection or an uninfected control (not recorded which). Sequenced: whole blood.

The CDR3 sequence: CASSLGLYSDTQYF. Written as DNA, the CDR3 is TGTGCCAGCAGTTTGGGACTTTACTCAGATACGCAGTATTTT. This rearrangement joins TRBV12-3 or TRBV12-4 to TRBJ2-3, with TRBD2 as a possible D gene (6 bases). Between the trimmed V and J ends, which lost 3 bases and 4 bases, there was a span of 11 bases. The CDR3 is 14 residues long.